A selection of T cell receptor beta chains follows, all from one sample in a study of T cells in Graves' hyperthyroidism and ophthalmopathy. TCRdb analysed the multiplex PCR reads with MiXCR anew, one entry per CDR3 protein. The top ten hold 40% of the sample, which has 300,000 to 400,000 distinct CDR3 sequences, roughly 18% seen once. Sequencing input: blood. The receptors were sampled from a man aged 18 to 35 with Graves' ophthalmopathy. The CDR3 runs from the conserved cysteine through the conserved F or W. D genes are given only for firm matches. Clone size is stated in some rows and not others, as once, few, many or a class when expanded.

V gene: TRBV5-1; J gene: TRBJ1-1; clone size: NA; D gene: TRBD1; CDR3 protein: CASSLGTGTANTEAFF; CDR3 DNA: TGCGCCAGCAGCTTGGGGACCGGGACAGCGAACACTGAAGCTTTCTTT
V gene: TRBV13; J gene: TRBJ1-2; clone size: many; D gene: NA; CDR3 protein: CASSPGRGVEGYTF; CDR3 DNA: TGTGCCAGCAGCCCCGGCAGGGGAGTGGAGGGCTACACCTTC
V gene: TRBV15; J gene: TRBJ2-7; clone size: few; D gene: TRBD2; CDR3 protein: CATSTRSGAGGLREQYF; CDR3 DNA: TGTGCCACCAGCACCCGATCCGGAGCGGGGGGGCTCCGGGAGCAGTACTTC
V gene: TRBV15; J gene: TRBJ1-5; clone size: few; D gene: NA; CDR3 protein: CATSRDNFAGGNQPQHF; CDR3 DNA: TGTGCCACCAGCAGAGATAATTTTGCGGGGGGCAATCAGCCCCAGCATTTT
V gene: TRBV10-3; J gene: TRBJ2-7; clone size: many; D gene: NA; CDR3 protein: CAISDPGGPYEQYF; CDR3 DNA: TGTGCCATCAGTGACCCCGGCGGCCCCTACGAGCAGTACTTC
V gene: TRBV7-9; J gene: TRBJ2-2; clone size: NA; D gene: NA; CDR3 protein: CASSLRAGATGELFF; CDR3 DNA: TGTGCCAGCAGCTTAAGGGCAGGGGCCACCGGGGAGCTGTTTTTT
V gene: TRBV9; J gene: TRBJ2-5; clone size: few; D gene: NA; CDR3 protein: CASSPHYQETQYF; CDR3 DNA: TGTGCCAGCAGCCCCCATTACCAAGAGACCCAGTACTTC
V gene: TRBV6-1; J gene: TRBJ1-3; clone size: NA; D gene: NA; CDR3 protein: CASSKLGQHSGNTIYF; CDR3 DNA: TGTGCCAGCAGTAAGTTGGGCCAGCACTCTGGAAACACCATATATTTT
V gene: TRBV5-1; J gene: TRBJ2-3; clone size: many; D gene: NA; CDR3 protein: CASIRGASVTDTQYF; CDR3 DNA: TGCGCCAGTATTCGAGGGGCTAGCGTGACAGATACGCAGTATTTT
V gene: TRBV7-9; J gene: TRBJ1-2; clone size: NA; D gene: TRBD1; CDR3 protein: CASSLGPGTGVRTF; CDR3 DNA: TGTGCCAGCAGCTTAGGCCCCGGGACAGGAGTACGTACCTTC
V gene: TRBV27; J gene: TRBJ2-3; clone size: many; D gene: NA; CDR3 protein: CASSPRTVGDTQYF; CDR3 DNA: TGTGCCAGCAGTCCGCGGACTGTGGGAGATACGCAGTATTTT
V gene: TRBV29-1; J gene: TRBJ1-3; clone size: NA; D gene: TRBD1; CDR3 protein: CSVAGTGTGNTIYF; CDR3 DNA: TGCAGCGTTGCCGGGACAGGTACCGGAAACACCATATATTTT
V gene: TRBV6-5; J gene: TRBJ2-3; clone size: NA; D gene: NA; CDR3 protein: CASSYQELGIDTQYF; CDR3 DNA: TGTGCCAGCAGTTACCAAGAACTAGGGATAGATACGCAGTATTTT
V gene: TRBV9; J gene: TRBJ2-7; clone size: many; D gene: NA; CDR3 protein: CASSVGQEFYEQYF; CDR3 DNA: TGTGCCAGCAGCGTAGGACAGGAATTCTACGAGCAGTACTTC
V gene: TRBV12-3/TRBV12-4; J gene: TRBJ2-3; clone size: many; D gene: TRBD2; CDR3 protein: CASNPASGGVQDTQYF; CDR3 DNA: TGTGCCAGCAACCCCGCTAGCGGGGGGGTTCAAGATACGCAGTATTTT
V gene: TRBV6-1; J gene: TRBJ2-3; clone size: NA; D gene: TRBD2; CDR3 protein: CASSETGTRSTDTQYF; CDR3 DNA: TGTGCCAGCAGTGAAACCGGGACTAGGAGCACAGATACGCAGTATTTT
V gene: TRBV19; J gene: TRBJ1-5; clone size: NA; D gene: TRBD1; CDR3 protein: CASSRWDRGDQPQHF; CDR3 DNA: TGTGCCAGTAGTCGATGGGACAGGGGGGATCAGCCCCAGCATTTT
V gene: TRBV19; J gene: TRBJ1-1; clone size: NA; D gene: NA; CDR3 protein: CASSGRWMDTEAFF; CDR3 DNA: TGTGCCAGTAGTGGTCGATGGATGGACACTGAAGCTTTCTTT
V gene: TRBV27; J gene: TRBJ2-5; clone size: few; D gene: NA; CDR3 protein: CASSLRRFETQYF; CDR3 DNA: TGTGCCAGCAGTTTAAGGAGGTTCGAGACCCAGTACTTC
V gene: TRBV6-1; J gene: TRBJ2-2; clone size: many; D gene: TRBD1; CDR3 protein: CASSSDHPGGPGTGELFF; CDR3 DNA: TGTGCCAGCAGCTCCGACCACCCAGGGGGCCCTGGCACCGGGGAGCTGTTTTTT
V gene: TRBV20-1; J gene: TRBJ1-4; clone size: NA; D gene: NA; CDR3 protein: CSAEGIRGEKLFF; CDR3 DNA: TGCAGTGCCGAGGGGATTCGGGGTGAAAAACTGTTTTTT
V gene: TRBV28; J gene: TRBJ2-7; clone size: many; D gene: NA; CDR3 protein: CASSPGWRDSPYEQYF; CDR3 DNA: TGTGCCAGCAGCCCAGGGTGGCGGGACTCCCCCTACGAGCAGTACTTC
V gene: TRBV28; J gene: TRBJ1-2; clone size: many; D gene: NA; CDR3 protein: CASSLLLEGPYGYTF; CDR3 DNA: TGTGCCAGCAGTTTACTTTTAGAGGGACCCTATGGCTACACCTTC
V gene: TRBV11-2; J gene: TRBJ2-7; clone size: many; D gene: NA; CDR3 protein: CASSLSRSSYEQYF; CDR3 DNA: TGTGCCAGCAGCCTCTCCAGGTCCTCCTACGAGCAGTACTTC
V gene: TRBV2; J gene: TRBJ2-5; clone size: many; D gene: NA; CDR3 protein: CASSTDQQETQYF; CDR3 DNA: TGTGCCAGCAGTACAGATCAACAAGAGACCCAGTACTTC
V gene: TRBV20-1; J gene: TRBJ1-5; clone size: NA; D gene: TRBD1; CDR3 protein: CSAWDSLIPNQPQHF; CDR3 DNA: TGCAGTGCTTGGGACAGCCTCATCCCTAATCAGCCCCAGCATTTT
V gene: TRBV9; J gene: TRBJ2-1; clone size: few; D gene: NA; CDR3 protein: CASSPTQGGLWNEQFF; CDR3 DNA: TGTGCCAGTAGCCCTACTCAGGGGGGGCTTTGGAATGAGCAGTTCTTC
V gene: TRBV7-3; J gene: TRBJ2-7; clone size: NA; D gene: TRBD2; CDR3 protein: CASSPSGRGASHEQYF; CDR3 DNA: TGTGCCAGCAGTCCCTCGGGGCGGGGGGCGTCCCACGAGCAGTACTTC
V gene: TRBV11-2; J gene: TRBJ2-4; clone size: many; D gene: NA; CDR3 protein: CASSLGAGSIQYF; CDR3 DNA: TGTGCCAGCAGCTTAGGGGCGGGAAGCATTCAGTACTTC
V gene: TRBV25-1; J gene: TRBJ2-1; clone size: NA; D gene: NA; CDR3 protein: CASSESHWGNEQFF; CDR3 DNA: TGTGCCAGCAGTGAATCACATTGGGGGAATGAGCAGTTCTTC
V gene: TRBV14; J gene: TRBJ2-3; clone size: many; D gene: NA; CDR3 protein: CASSQPGIGTDTQYF; CDR3 DNA: TGTGCCAGCAGCCAACCAGGGATAGGAACAGATACGCAGTATTTT
V gene: TRBV11-2; J gene: TRBJ2-7; clone size: many; D gene: NA; CDR3 protein: CASSLETPPAYEQYF; CDR3 DNA: TGTGCCAGCAGCTTGGAGACCCCTCCGGCCTACGAGCAGTACTTC
V gene: TRBV5-4; J gene: TRBJ1-1; clone size: many; D gene: NA; CDR3 protein: CASSVLSGDTEAFF; CDR3 DNA: TGTGCCAGCAGCGTGCTCTCAGGGGACACTGAAGCTTTCTTT
V gene: TRBV7-2; J gene: TRBJ2-1; clone size: NA; D gene: TRBD2; CDR3 protein: CASSLGSGGGEQFF; CDR3 DNA: TGTGCCAGCAGCTTAGGGAGCGGGGGGGGGGAGCAGTTCTTC
V gene: TRBV29-1; J gene: TRBJ1-4; clone size: NA; D gene: NA; CDR3 protein: CSVVVGNEKLFF; CDR3 DNA: TGCAGCGTTGTGGTCGGGAATGAAAAACTGTTTTTT
V gene: TRBV19; J gene: TRBJ2-7; clone size: NA; D gene: NA; CDR3 protein: CASGPHPYEQYF; CDR3 DNA: TGTGCCAGTGGACCCCATCCCTACGAGCAGTACTTC
V gene: TRBV6-1; J gene: TRBJ2-1; clone size: NA; D gene: NA; CDR3 protein: CASSRGTVGGSYNEQFF; CDR3 DNA: TGTGCCAGCAGTCGCGGGACCGTTGGAGGATCCTACAATGAGCAGTTCTTC
V gene: TRBV20-1; J gene: TRBJ2-1; clone size: many; D gene: NA; CDR3 protein: CSASEKGDEQFF; CDR3 DNA: TGCAGTGCTAGTGAAAAGGGGGATGAGCAGTTCTTC
V gene: TRBV20-1; J gene: TRBJ1-5; clone size: few; D gene: TRBD1; CDR3 protein: CSARSDRTNQPQHF; CDR3 DNA: TGCAGTGCTAGATCGGACAGGACAAATCAGCCCCAGCATTTT
V gene: TRBV20-1; J gene: TRBJ2-4; clone size: NA; D gene: NA; CDR3 protein: CSARLARQGNIQYF; CDR3 DNA: TGCAGTGCTAGGTTAGCGCGGCAGGGGAACATTCAGTACTTC
V gene: TRBV7-8; J gene: TRBJ2-2; clone size: few; D gene: TRBD1; CDR3 protein: CASSIPQGAAGELFF; CDR3 DNA: TGTGCCAGCAGCATCCCACAGGGGGCGGCCGGGGAGCTGTTTTTT
V gene: TRBV25-1; J gene: TRBJ2-1; clone size: few; D gene: TRBD1; CDR3 protein: CASSHQGQGNEQFF; CDR3 DNA: TGTGCCAGCAGTCACCAGGGACAGGGGAATGAGCAGTTCTTC
V gene: TRBV29-1; J gene: TRBJ1-1; clone size: few; D gene: NA; CDR3 protein: CSVVRPLGGNTEAFF; CDR3 DNA: TGCAGCGTTGTAAGGCCACTGGGGGGAAACACTGAAGCTTTCTTT
V gene: TRBV5-5; J gene: TRBJ2-1; clone size: many; D gene: NA; CDR3 protein: CASSLAEGLGNEQFF; CDR3 DNA: TGTGCCAGCAGCTTGGCGGAGGGACTGGGGAATGAGCAGTTCTTC
V gene: TRBV13; J gene: TRBJ1-3; clone size: few; D gene: TRBD1; CDR3 protein: CASSPQGKGNTIYF; CDR3 DNA: TGTGCCAGCAGCCCACAGGGGAAAGGAAACACCATATATTTT
V gene: TRBV15; J gene: TRBJ1-2; clone size: NA; D gene: NA; CDR3 protein: CATSRDYANYGYTF; CDR3 DNA: TGTGCCACCAGCAGAGATTACGCTAACTATGGCTACACCTTC
V gene: TRBV12-3/TRBV12-4; J gene: TRBJ1-1; clone size: many; D gene: NA; CDR3 protein: CASSTSRYTEAFF; CDR3 DNA: TGTGCCAGCAGTACCAGTAGGTACACTGAAGCTTTCTTT
V gene: TRBV3-1; J gene: TRBJ1-1; clone size: many; D gene: NA; CDR3 protein: CASSKGDESTEAFF; CDR3 DNA: TGTGCCAGCAGCAAGGGGGATGAGAGCACTGAAGCTTTCTTT
V gene: TRBV12-3/TRBV12-4; J gene: TRBJ1-1; clone size: many; D gene: NA; CDR3 protein: CASSPYRTANTEAFF; CDR3 DNA: TGTGCCAGCAGCCCTTACCGGACAGCCAACACTGAAGCTTTCTTT
V gene: TRBV6-1; J gene: TRBJ1-5; clone size: many; D gene: TRBD1; CDR3 protein: CASSVPGQYSNQPQHF; CDR3 DNA: TGTGCCAGCAGTGTTCCGGGACAGTATAGCAATCAGCCCCAGCATTTT
V gene: TRBV10-3; J gene: TRBJ2-3; clone size: many; D gene: NA; CDR3 protein: CAINGEKNTQYF; CDR3 DNA: TGTGCCATCAACGGAGAGAAGAATACGCAGTATTTT
V gene: TRBV3-1; J gene: TRBJ1-6; clone size: NA; D gene: TRBD1; CDR3 protein: CASSYYGTGENSPLHF; CDR3 DNA: TGTGCCAGCAGCTATTACGGGACAGGGGAGAATTCACCCCTCCACTTT
V gene: TRBV7-8; J gene: TRBJ2-1; clone size: few; D gene: NA; CDR3 protein: CASSSVGYNEQFF; CDR3 DNA: TGTGCCAGCAGTTCGGTGGGGTACAATGAGCAGTTCTTC